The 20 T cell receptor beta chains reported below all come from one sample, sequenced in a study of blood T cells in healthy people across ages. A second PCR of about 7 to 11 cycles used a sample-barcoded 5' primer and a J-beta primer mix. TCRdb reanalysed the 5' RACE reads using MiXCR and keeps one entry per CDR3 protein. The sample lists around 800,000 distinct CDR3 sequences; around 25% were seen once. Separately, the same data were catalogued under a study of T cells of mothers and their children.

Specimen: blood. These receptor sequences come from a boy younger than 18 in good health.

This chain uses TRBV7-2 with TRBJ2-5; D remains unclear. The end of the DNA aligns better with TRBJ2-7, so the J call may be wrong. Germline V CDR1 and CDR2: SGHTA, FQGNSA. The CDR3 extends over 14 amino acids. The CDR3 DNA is TGTGCCAGCAGTGAAGCGCTTCTGGAGTCCGAGCAGTACTTC. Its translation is CASSEALLESEQYF.

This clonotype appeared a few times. As DNA, the CDR3 is TGCAGTGCTAGCGGGGGGCAACGCTTTGAAGCTTTCTTT. Its translation: CSASGGQRFEAFF. V and J are TRBV20-1 and TRBJ1-1, with D perhaps TRBD1 (6 bases). Per germline, CDR1 DFQATT and CDR2 SNEGSKA (reference sequence). The CDR3 loop spans 13 amino acids. The ends were cut back, 3 bases at V and 7 bases at J, with 15 bases in the middle.

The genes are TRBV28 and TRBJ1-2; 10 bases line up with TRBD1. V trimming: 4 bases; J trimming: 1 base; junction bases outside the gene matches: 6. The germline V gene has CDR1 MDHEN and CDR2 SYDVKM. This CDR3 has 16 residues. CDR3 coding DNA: TGTGCCAGCAGTTCCCAACGGACAGGGGGTAACTATGGCTACACCTTC. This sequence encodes CASSSQRTGGNYGYTF.

CDR3 loop: CASESGGRETQYF. In DNA form, the CDR3 reads TGTGCCAGCGAATCAGGGGGCAGGGAGACCCAGTACTTC. V usage is TRBV12-3 or TRBV12-4 and J usage is TRBJ2-1; 8 nucleotides agree with TRBD1. The J call could be wrong; TRBJ2-5 is a better fit for the DNA end. The CDR3 consists of 13 residues.

The CDR3 coding sequence is TGCGCCAGCAGCCAGGGTGGCAGGGGGAAGAGCAATCAGCCCCAGCATTTT. It codes for CASSQGGRGKSNQPQHF. V usage is TRBV4-1 and J usage is TRBJ1-5; 7 bases line up with TRBD1. Germline CDR1 MGHRA, CDR2 YSYEKL. The CDR3 is made up of 17 amino acids. V dropped 3 bases and J dropped 1; count of bases not matched to a gene: 9.

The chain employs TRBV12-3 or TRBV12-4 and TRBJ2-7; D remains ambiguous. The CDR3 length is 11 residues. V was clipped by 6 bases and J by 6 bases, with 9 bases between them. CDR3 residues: CASSLNLEQYF. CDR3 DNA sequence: TGTGCCAGCAGCCTCAATCTCGAGCAGTACTTC.

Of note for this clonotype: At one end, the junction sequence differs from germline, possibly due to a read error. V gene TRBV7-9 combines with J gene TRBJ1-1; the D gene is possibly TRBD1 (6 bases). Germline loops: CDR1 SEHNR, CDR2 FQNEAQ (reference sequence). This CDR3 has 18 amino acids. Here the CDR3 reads CSSSLARYTGLRNTEAFF. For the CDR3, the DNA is TGTTCCAGCAGCTTAGCCCGATACACAGGGTTAAGGAACACTGAAGCTTTCTTT.

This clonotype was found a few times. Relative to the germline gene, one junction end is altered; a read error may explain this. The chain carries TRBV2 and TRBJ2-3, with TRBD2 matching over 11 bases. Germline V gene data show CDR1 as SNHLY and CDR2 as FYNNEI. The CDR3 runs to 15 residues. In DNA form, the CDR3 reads TGTGCCAGCAGTAGACTAGCGGGAAGGACAGGTACGCAGTATTTT. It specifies CASSRLAGRTGTQYF.

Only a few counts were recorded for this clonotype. CDR3 DNA: TGTGCCAGCAGCCAACAACAGATACCTAACTATGGCTACACCTTC. Translating it yields CASSQQQIPNYGYTF. The chain links TRBV14 to TRBJ1-2; D not resolved. This CDR3 has 15 amino acids. The germline gives CDR1 SGHDN, CDR2 FVKESK. Trimming cost V 2 bases and J 0 bases, with 10 bases left between them.

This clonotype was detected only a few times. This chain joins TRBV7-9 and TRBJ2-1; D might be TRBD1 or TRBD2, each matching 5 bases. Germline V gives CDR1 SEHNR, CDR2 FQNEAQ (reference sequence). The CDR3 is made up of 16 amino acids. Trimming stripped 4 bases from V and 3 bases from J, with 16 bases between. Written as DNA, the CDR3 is TGTGCCAGCAGCTCCCAACTAGGGACGGTCTACAATGAGCAGTTCTTC. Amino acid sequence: CASSSQLGTVYNEQFF. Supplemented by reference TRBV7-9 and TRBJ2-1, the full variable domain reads DTGVSQNPRHKITKRGQNVTFRCDPISEHNRLYWYRQTLGQGPEFLTYFQNEAQLEKSRLLSDRFSAERPKGSFSTLEIQRTEQGDSAMYLCASSSQLGTVYNEQFFGPGTRLTVL.

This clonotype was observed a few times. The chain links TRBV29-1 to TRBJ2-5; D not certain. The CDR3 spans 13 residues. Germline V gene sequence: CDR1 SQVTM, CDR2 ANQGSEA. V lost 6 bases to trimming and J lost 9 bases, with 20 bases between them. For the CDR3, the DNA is TGCAGCGTGACCCCCACAACCCTCAGGCCCCAGTACTTC. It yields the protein CSVTPTTLRPQYF.

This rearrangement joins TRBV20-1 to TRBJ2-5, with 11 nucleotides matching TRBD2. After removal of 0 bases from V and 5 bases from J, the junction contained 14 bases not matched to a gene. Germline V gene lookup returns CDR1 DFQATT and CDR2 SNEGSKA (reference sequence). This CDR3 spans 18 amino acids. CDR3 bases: TGCAGTGCTAGAGATGTTAGCGGGGGGGCTTTCCTCCGGGAGACCCAGTACTTC. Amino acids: CSARDVSGGAFLRETQYF.

The CDR3 here is CASSTGTSGGRNEQFF. The CDR3 bases are TGTGCCAGCAGCACCGGGACTAGCGGGGGCAGGAATGAGCAGTTCTTC. The J gene is TRBJ2-1, the V gene TRBV7-2; 14 bases agree with TRBD2. This CDR3 has 16 amino acids. Trimming removed 5 bases from V and 7 bases from J; junction bases left unmatched: 7. The germline V gene encodes CDR1 SGHTA and CDR2 FQGNSA.

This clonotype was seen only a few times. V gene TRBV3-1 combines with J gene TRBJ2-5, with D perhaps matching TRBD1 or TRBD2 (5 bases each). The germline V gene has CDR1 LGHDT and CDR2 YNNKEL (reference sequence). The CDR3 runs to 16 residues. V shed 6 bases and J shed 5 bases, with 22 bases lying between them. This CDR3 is CASRGSIGDLRETQYF. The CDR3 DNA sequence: TGTGCCAGCAGGGGGAGCATAGGGGACCTGAGGGAGACCCAGTACTTC.

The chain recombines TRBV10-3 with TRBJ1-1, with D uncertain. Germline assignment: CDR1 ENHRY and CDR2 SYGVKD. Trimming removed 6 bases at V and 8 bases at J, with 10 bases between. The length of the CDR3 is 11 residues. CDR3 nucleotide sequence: TGTGCCATCAGAGACGCCGCAGAAGCTTTCTTT. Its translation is CAIRDAAEAFF.

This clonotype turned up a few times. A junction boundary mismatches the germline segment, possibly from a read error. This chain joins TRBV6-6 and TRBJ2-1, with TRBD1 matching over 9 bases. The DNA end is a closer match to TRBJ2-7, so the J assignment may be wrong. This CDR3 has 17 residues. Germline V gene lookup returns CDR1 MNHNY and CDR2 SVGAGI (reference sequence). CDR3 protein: CASSYSGTGRSRYGQYF. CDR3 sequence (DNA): TGTGCCAGCAGTTACTCTGGGACAGGGAGGTCCCGCTACGGGCAGTACTTC.

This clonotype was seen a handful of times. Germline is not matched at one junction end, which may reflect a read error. The CDR3 reads CASSLVSWEPDTRYF. The CDR3 DNA reads TGTGCCAGCAGCTTAGTGTCTTGGGAGCCAGATACGCGGTATTTT. The V gene is TRBV7-9, the J gene TRBJ2-3, with a possible D match to TRBD2 (5 bases). Germline V gene data show CDR1 as SEHNR and CDR2 as FQNEAQ (reference sequence). The CDR3 covers 15 residues.

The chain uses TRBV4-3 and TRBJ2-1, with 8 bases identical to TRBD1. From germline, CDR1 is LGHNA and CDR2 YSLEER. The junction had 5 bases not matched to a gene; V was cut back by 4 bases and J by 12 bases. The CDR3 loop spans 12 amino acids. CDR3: CASSRQGMGQFF. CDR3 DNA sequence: TGCGCCAGCAGCCGACAGGGGATGGGGCAGTTCTTC.

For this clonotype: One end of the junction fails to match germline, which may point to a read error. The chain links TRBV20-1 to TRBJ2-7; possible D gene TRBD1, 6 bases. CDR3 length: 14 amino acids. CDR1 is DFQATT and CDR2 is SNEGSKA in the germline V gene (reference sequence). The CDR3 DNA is TGCAGTACTAGGACGCAGGGGCTTGACTACGAGCAGTACTTC. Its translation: CSTRTQGLDYEQYF.

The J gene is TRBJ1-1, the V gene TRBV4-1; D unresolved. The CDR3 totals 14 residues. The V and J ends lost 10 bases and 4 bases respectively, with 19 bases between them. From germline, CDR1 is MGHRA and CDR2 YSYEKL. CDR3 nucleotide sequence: TGCGCCATCGCATCTACAATCCGGACCACTGAAGCTTTCTTT. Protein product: CAIASTIRTTEAFF.